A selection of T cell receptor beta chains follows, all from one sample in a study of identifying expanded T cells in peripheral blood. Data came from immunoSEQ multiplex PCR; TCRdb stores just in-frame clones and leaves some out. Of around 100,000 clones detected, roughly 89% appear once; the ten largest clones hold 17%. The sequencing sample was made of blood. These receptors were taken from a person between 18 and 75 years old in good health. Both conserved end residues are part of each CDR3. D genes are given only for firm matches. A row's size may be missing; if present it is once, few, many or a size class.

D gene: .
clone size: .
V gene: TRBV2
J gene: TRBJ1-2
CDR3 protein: CASTDAGPNYGYTF
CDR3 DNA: TGTGCCAGCACTGATGCGGGCCCTAACTATGGCTACACCTTC

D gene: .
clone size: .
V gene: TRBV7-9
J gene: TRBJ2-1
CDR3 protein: CASSLYRNNEQFF
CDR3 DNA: TGTGCCAGCAGCTTGTACAGAAACAATGAGCAGTTCTTC

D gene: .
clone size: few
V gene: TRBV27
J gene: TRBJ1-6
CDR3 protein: CASSLPNSPLHF
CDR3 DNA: TGTGCCAGCAGTTTACCTAATTCACCCCTCCACTTT

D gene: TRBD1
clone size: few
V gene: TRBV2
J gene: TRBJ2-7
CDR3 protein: CASSHFRDRGALF
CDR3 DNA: TGTGCCAGCAGTCACTTCCGGGACAGGGGAGCTCTATTT

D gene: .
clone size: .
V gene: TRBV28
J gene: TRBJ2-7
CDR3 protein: CASSPTTGFAYEQYF
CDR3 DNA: TGTGCCAGCAGTCCCACGACAGGTTTTGCCTACGAGCAGTACTTC

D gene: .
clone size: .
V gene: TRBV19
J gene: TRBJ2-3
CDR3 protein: CASSIAGPGGTDTQYF
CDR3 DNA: TGTGCCAGTAGTATAGCAGGCCCGGGGGGCACAGATACGCAGTATTTT

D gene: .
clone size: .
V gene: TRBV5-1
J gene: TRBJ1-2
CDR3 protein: CASSLPAQGSNYGYTF
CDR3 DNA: TGCGCCAGCAGCTTACCCGCGCAGGGGTCTAACTATGGCTACACCTTC

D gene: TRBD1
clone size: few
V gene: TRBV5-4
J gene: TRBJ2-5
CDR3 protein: CASSPQGATETQYF
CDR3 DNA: TGTGCCAGCAGCCCACAGGGGGCAACAGAGACCCAGTACTTC

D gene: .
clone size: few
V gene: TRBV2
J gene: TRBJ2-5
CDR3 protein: CASSETAGTTETQYF
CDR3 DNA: TGTGCCAGCAGTGAAACGGCAGGGACAACGGAGACCCAGTACTTC

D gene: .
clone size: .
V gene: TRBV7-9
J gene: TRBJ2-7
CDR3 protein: CASRVDELPPYEQYF
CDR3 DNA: TGTGCCAGCAGGGTGGACGAACTACCACCCTACGAGCAGTACTTC

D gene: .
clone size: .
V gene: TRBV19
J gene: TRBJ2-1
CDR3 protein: CASSMGVGYSYNEQFF
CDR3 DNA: TGTGCCAGTAGCATGGGCGTTGGGTACTCCTACAATGAGCAGTTCTTC

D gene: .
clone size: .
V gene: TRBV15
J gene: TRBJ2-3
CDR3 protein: CATSREKLWSGGPDTQYF
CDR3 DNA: TGTGCCACCAGCAGAGAAAAATTATGGTCCGGAGGGCCAGATACGCAGTATTTT

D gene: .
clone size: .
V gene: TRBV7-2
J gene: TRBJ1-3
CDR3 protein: CASSSLGIIGYSGNTIYF
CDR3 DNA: TGTGCCAGCAGCTCCCTGGGGATCATTGGGTACTCTGGAAACACCATATATTTT

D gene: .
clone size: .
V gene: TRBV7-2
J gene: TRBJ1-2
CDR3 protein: CASSRRNIGDFYGYTF
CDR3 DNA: TGTGCCAGCAGCCGCCGAAACATCGGGGATTTTTATGGCTACACCTTC

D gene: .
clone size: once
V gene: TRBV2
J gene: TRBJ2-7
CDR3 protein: CASTGDPSMDEQYF
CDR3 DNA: TGTGCCAGCACTGGGGACCCATCCATGGACGAGCAGTACTTC

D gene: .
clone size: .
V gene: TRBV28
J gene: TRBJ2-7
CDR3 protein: CASSFSLGYEQYF
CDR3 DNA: TGTGCCAGCAGTTTCAGTCTCGGCTACGAGCAGTACTTC

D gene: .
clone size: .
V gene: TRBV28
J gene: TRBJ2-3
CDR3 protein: CASSLGEPSTDTQYF
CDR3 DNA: TGTGCCAGCAGTTTAGGGGAACCTAGCACAGATACGCAGTATTTT

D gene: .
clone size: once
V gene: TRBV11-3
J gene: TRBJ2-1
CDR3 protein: CASSFGIGEQFF
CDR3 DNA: TGTGCCAGCAGCTTCGGGATCGGGGAGCAGTTCTTC

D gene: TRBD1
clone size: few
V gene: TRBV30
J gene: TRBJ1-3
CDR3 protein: CAGDRGSGNTIYF
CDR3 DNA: TGTGCCGGAGACAGGGGGTCTGGAAACACCATATATTTT

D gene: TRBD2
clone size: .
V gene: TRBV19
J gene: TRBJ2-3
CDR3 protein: CASTPLAGTDTQYF
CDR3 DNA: TGTGCCAGTACCCCACTAGCGGGCACAGATACGCAGTATTTT

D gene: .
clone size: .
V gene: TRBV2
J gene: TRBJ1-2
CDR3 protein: CASSERGYGYTF
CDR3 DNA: TGTGCCAGCAGTGAACGAGGGTATGGCTACACCTTC

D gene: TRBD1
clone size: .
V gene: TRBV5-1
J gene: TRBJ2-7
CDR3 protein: CASSPGTGGSYEQYF
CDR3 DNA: TGCGCCAGCAGCCCGGGGACAGGGGGTTCTTACGAGCAGTACTTC

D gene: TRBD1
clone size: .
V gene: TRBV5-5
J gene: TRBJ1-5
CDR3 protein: CASSQGTGGWGANQPQHF
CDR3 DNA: TGTGCCAGCAGCCAAGGGACAGGGGGATGGGGGGCCAATCAGCCCCAGCATTTT

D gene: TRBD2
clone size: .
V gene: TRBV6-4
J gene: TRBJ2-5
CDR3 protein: CASTGTSGASETQYF
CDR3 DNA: TGTGCCAGCACCGGGACTAGCGGGGCCTCGGAGACCCAGTACTTC

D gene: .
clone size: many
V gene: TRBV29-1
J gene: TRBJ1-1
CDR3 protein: CSVELDLQNTEAFF
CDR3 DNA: TGCAGCGTTGAATTAGACCTTCAGAACACTGAAGCTTTCTTT

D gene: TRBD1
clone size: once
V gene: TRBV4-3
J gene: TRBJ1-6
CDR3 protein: CASSQGKRQGAGYSPLHF
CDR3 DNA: TGCGCCAGCAGCCAGGGTAAGAGACAGGGGGCAGGGTATTCACCCCTCCACTTT

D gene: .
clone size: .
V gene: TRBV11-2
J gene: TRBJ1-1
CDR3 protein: CASSLVRMNTEAFF
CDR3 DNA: TGTGCCAGCAGCTTAGTAAGAATGAACACTGAAGCTTTCTTT

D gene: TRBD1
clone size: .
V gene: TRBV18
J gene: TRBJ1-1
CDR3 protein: CASSPMRIGGQGYTEAFF
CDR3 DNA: TGTGCCAGCTCACCAATGCGCATTGGGGGACAGGGATACACTGAAGCTTTCTTT

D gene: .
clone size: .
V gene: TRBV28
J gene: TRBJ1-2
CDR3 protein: CASSLPGRYGYTF
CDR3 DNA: TGTGCCAGCAGTCTTCCAGGACGTTATGGCTACACCTTC